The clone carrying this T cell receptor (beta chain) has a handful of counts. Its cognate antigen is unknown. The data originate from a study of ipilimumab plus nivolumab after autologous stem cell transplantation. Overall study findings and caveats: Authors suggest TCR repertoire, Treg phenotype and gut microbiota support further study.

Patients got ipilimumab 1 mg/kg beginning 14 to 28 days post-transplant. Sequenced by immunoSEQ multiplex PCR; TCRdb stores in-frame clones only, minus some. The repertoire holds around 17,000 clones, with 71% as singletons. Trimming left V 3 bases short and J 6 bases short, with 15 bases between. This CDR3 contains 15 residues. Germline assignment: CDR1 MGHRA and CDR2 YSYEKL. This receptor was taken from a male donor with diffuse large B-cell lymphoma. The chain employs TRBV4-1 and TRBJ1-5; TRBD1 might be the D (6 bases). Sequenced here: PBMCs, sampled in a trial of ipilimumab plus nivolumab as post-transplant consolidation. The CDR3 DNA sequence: TGCGCCAGCAGCCAGGGGGGGGCCGCCGGTCAGCCCCAGCATTTT. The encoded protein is CASSQGGAAGQPQHF.